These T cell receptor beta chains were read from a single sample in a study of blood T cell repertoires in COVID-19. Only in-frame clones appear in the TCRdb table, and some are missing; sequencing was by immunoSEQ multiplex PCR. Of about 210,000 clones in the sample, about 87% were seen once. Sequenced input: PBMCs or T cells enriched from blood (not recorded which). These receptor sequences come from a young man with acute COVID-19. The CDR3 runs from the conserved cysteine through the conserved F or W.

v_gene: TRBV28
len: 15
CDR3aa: CASSLKGARGYGYTF

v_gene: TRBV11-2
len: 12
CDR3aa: CASSLGATEAFF

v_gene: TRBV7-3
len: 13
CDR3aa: CASSSDSYNEQFF

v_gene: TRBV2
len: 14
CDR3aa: CASLLRESSYEQYF

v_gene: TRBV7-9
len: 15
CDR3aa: CASSLAGNAFHEQYF

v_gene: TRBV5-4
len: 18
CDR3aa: CASSLENRGAPSSYEQYF

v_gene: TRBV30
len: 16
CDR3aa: CAWSARSGRGWETQYF

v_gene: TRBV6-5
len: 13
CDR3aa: CASEILDSYEQYF

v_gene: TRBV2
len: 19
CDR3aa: CASSEAVRTVLSRDYGYTF

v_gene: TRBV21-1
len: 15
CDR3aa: CASSNYSGGNQPQHF

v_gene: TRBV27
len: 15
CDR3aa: CASSLYSNRAGELFF

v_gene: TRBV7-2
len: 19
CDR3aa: CASSSNGLAGGVSGETQYF

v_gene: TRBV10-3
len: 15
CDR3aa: CAIQAPLAGVTEQFF

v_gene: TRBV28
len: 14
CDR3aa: CASSLATYSYEQYF

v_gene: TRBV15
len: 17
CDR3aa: CATSRLGTSGRKGELFF

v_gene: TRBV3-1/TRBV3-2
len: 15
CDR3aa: CASSQDLSVIYGYTF

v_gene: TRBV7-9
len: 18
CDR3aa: CASSPPSSRQGFPSEQYF

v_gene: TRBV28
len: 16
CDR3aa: CASSPRQGVNGSPLHF